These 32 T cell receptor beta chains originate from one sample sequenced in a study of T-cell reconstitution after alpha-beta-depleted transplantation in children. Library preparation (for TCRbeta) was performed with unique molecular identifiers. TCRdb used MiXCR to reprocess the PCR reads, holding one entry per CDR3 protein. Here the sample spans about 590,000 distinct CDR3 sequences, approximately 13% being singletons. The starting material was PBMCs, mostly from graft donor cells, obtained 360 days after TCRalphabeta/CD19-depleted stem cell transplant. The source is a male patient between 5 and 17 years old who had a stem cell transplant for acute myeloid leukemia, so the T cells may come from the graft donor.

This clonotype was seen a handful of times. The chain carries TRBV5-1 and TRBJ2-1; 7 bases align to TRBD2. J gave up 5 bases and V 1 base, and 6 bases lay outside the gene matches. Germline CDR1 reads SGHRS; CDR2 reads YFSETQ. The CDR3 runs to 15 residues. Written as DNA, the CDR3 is TGCGCCAGCAGCTTGCGAGCGGGGTTTAACAATGAGCAGTTCTTC. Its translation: CASSLRAGFNNEQFF.

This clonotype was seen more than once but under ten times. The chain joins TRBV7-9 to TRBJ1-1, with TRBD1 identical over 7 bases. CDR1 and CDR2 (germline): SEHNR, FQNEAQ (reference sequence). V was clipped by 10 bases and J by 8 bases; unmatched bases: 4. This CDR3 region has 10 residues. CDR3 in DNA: TGTGCCACGTTGGGACAGGAAGCTTTCTTT. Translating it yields CATLGQEAFF.

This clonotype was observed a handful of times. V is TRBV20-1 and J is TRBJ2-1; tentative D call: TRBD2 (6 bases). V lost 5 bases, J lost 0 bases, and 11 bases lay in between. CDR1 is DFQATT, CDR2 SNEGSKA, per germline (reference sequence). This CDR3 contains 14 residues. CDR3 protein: CSADGGDSYNEQFF. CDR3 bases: TGCAGTGCTGACGGGGGAGACTCCTACAATGAGCAGTTCTTC.

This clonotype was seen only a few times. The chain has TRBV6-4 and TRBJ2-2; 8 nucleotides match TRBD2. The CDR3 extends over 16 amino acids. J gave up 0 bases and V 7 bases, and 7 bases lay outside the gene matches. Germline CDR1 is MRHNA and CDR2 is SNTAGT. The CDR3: CASKEASGSNTGELFF. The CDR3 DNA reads TGTGCCAGCAAGGAGGCTAGCGGGTCGAACACCGGGGAGCTGTTTTTT.

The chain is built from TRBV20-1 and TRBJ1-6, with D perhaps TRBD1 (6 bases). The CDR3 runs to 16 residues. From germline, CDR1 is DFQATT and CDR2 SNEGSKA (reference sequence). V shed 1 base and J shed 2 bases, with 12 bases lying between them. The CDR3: CSARGQGSPYNSPLHF. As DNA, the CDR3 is TGCAGTGCTAGAGGTCAGGGGAGCCCCTATAATTCACCCCTCCACTTT.

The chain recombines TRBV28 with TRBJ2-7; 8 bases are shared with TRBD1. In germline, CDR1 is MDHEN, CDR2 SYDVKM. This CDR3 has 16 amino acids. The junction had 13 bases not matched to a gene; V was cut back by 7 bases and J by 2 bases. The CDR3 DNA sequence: TGTGCCAGCACCACCGACAGGGGCTACTCCACCTACGAGCAGTACTTC. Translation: CASTTDRGYSTYEQYF.

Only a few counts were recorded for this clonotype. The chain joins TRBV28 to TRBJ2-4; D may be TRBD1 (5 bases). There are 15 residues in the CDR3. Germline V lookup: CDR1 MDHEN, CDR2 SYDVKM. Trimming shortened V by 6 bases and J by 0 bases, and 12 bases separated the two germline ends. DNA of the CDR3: TGTGCCAGCAGAAACAGGATAATAGCCAAAAACATTCAGTACTTC. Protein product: CASRNRIIAKNIQYF.

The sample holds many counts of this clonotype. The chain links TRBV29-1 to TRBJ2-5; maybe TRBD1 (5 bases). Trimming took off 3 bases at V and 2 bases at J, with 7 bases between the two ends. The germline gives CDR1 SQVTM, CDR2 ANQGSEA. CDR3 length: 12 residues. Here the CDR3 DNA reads TGCAGCGTTGAGCGACAGCAAGAGACCCAGTACTTC. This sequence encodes CSVERQQETQYF.

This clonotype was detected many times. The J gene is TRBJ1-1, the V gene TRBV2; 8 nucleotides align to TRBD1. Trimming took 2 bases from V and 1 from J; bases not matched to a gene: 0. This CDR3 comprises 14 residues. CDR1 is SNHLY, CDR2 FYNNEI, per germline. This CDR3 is CASSETGGNTEAFF. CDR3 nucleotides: TGTGCCAGCAGTGAAACAGGGGGGAACACTGAAGCTTTCTTT. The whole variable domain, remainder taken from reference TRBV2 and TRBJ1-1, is EPEVTQTPSHQVTQMGQEVILRCVPISNHLYFYWYRQILGQKVEFLVSFYNNEISEKSEIFDDQFSVERPDGSNFTLKIRSTKLEDSAMYFCASSETGGNTEAFFGQGTRLTVV.

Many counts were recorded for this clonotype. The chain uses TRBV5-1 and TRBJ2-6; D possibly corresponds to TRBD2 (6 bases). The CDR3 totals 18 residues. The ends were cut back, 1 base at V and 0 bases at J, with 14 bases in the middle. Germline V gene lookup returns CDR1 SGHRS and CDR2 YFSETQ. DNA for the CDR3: TGCGCCAGCAGCTTGATGCTAGCGTACAACTCTGGGGCCAACGTCCTGACTTTC. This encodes CASSLMLAYNSGANVLTF.

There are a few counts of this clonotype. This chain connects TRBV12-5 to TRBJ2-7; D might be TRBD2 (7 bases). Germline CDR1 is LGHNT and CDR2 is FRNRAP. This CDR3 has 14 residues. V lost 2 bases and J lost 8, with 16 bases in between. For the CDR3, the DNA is TGTGCTAGTGGTTTGTTTCGCGGGGGCTGGAAGCAGTACTTC. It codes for CASGLFRGGWKQYF.

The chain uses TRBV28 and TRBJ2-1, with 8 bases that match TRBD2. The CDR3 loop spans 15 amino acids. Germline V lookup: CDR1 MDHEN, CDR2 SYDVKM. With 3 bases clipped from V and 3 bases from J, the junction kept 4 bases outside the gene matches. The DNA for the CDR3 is TGTGCCAGCAGTTTTAGCGGGATATACTACAATGAGCAGTTCTTC. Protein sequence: CASSFSGIYYNEQFF.

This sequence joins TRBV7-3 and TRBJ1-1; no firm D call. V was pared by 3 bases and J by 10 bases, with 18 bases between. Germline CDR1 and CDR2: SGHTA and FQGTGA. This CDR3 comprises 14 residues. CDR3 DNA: TGTGCCAGCAGCTTTCCACAGCGCCCGCTAATAGCTTTCTTT. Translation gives CASSFPQRPLIAFF. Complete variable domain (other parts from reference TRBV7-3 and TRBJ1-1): GAGVSQTPSNKVTEKGKYVELRCDPISGHTALYWYRQSLGQGPEFLIYFQGTGAADDSGLPNDRFFAVRPEGSVSTLKIQRTERGDSAVYLCASSFPQRPLIAFFGQGTRLTVV.

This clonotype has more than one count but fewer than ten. CDR3 sequence (DNA): TGTGCCAGCAGTTCCTTGGGACAGAATAACTACAATGAGCAGTTCTTC. Translated, it gives CASSSLGQNNYNEQFF. The chain carries TRBV28 and TRBJ2-1; TRBD1 aligns across 7 bases. Germline CDR1 reads MDHEN; CDR2 reads SYDVKM. This CDR3 contains 16 residues. Trimming took 4 bases from V and 3 from J; bases not matched to a gene: 9.

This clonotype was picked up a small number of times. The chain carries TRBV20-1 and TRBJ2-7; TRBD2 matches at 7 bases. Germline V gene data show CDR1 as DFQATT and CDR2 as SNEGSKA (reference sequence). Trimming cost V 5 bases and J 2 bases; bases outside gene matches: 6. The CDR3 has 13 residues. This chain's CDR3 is CSALHGLAYEQYF. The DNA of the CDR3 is TGCAGTGCTCTTCACGGACTAGCCTACGAGCAGTACTTC.

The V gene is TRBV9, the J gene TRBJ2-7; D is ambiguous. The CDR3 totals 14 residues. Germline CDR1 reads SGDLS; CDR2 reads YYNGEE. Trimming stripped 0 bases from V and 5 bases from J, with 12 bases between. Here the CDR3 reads CASSVVFRSNEQYF. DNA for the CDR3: TGTGCCAGCAGCGTAGTCTTTCGTAGCAACGAGCAGTACTTC.

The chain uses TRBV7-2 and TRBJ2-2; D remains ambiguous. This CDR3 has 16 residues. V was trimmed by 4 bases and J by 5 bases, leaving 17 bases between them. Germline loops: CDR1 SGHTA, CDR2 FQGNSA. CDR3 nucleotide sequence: TGTGCCAGCAGCTCACGGGCTACCCTTTTTACCGGGGAGCTGTTTTTT. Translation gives CASSSRATLFTGELFF. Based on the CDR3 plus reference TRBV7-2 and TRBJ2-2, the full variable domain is GAGVSQSPSNKVTEKGKDVELRCDPISGHTALYWYRQSLGQGLEFLIYFQGNSAPDKSGLPSDRFSAERTGGSVSTLTIQRTQQEDSAVYLCASSSRATLFTGELFFGEGSRLTVL.

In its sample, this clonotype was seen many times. The CDR3 reads CASSPRADRVPTEAFF. The CDR3 region has the DNA TGCGCCAGCAGCCCGAGAGCCGACAGGGTCCCCACTGAAGCTTTCTTT. This sequence joins TRBV5-1 and TRBJ1-1; 7 bases align to TRBD1. The CDR3 sequence is 16 residues long. Germline CDR1 is SGHRS and CDR2 is YFSETQ. V was pared by 4 bases and J by 4 bases, with 13 bases of the junction left unmatched.

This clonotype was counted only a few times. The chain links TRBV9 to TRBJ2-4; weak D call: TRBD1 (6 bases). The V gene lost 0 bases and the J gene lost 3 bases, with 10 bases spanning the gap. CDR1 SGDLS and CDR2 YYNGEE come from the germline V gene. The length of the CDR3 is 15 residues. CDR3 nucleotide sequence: TGTGCCAGCAGCGTAGAAAAGGACAGCAAAAACATTCAGTACTTC. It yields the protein CASSVEKDSKNIQYF.

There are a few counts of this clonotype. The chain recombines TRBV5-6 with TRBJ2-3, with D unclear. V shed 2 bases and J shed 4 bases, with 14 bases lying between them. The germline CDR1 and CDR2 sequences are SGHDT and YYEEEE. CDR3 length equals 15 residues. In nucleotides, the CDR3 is TGTGCCAGCAGCTTCCGAGACCCTATACCAGATACGCAGTATTTT. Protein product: CASSFRDPIPDTQYF.

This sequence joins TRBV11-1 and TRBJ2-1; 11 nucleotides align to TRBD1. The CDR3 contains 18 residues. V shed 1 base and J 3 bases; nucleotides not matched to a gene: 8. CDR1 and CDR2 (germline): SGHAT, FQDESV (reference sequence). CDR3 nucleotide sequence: TGTGCCAGCAGCTTAGGACTAGGACAGGGGGCCAGCTACAATGAGCAGTTCTTC. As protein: CASSLGLGQGASYNEQFF.

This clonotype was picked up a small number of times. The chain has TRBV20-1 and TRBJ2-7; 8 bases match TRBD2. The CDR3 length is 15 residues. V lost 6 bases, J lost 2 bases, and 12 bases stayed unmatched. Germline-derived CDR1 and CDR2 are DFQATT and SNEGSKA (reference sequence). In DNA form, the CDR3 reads TGCAGTGCCTCCAGCACGGGAGGGAGTCCCTACGAGCAGTACTTC. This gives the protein CSASSTGGSPYEQYF.

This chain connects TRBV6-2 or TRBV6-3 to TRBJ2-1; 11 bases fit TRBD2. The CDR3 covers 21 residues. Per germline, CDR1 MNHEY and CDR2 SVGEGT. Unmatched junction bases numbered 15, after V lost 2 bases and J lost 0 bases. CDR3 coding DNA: TGTGCCAGCAGTTACCCCTTGGGGCTAGCGGGAGGCCCCAGCTCCTACAATGAGCAGTTCTTC. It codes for CASSYPLGLAGGPSSYNEQFF.

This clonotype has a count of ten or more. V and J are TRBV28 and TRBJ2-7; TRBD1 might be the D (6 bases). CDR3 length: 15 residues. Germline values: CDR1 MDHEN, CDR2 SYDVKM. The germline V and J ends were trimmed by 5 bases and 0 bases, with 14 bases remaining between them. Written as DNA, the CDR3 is TGTGCCAGCAGTGCCTACTTAGGGGGCTCCTACGAGCAGTACTTC. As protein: CASSAYLGGSYEQYF.

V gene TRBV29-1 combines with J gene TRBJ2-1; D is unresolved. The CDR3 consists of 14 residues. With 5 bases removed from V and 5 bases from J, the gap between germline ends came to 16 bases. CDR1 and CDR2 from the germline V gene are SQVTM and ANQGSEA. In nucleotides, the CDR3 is TGCAGCGTTCAAACCCGCGGCTTACACAATGAGCAGTTCTTC. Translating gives CSVQTRGLHNEQFF.

The CDR3 nucleotides read TGTGCCAGCAGTTACTCCCAACCCACAGATACGCAGTATTTT. Translating gives CASSYSQPTDTQYF. The chain carries TRBV6-5 and TRBJ2-3, with D hard to call. In germline, CDR1 is MNHEY, CDR2 SVGAGI. The CDR3 runs 14 residues. The ends were cut back, 0 bases at V and 2 bases at J, with 6 bases in the middle.

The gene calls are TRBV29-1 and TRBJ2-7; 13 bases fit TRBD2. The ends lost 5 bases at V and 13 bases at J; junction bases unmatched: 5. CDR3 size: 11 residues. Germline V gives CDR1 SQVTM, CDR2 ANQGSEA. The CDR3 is CSVTTSGRVYF. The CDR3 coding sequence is TGCAGCGTTACTACTAGCGGGAGGGTATACTTC.

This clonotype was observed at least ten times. CDR3 in amino acids: CASSLDSATYEQYF. Written as DNA, the CDR3 is TGTGCCAGCAGCTTAGACAGCGCCACCTACGAGCAGTACTTC. The chain joins TRBV7-2 to TRBJ2-7; unclear D gene. The germline V gene has CDR1 SGHTA and CDR2 FQGNSA. This CDR3 region has 14 residues. Trimming took off 1 base at V and 2 bases at J, with 9 bases between the two ends. Looking up the rest from reference TRBV7-2 and TRBJ2-7 gives the full variable domain: GAGVSQSPSNKVTEKGKDVELRCDPISGHTALYWYRQSLGQGLEFLIYFQGNSAPDKSGLPSDRFSAERTGGSVSTLTIQRTQQEDSAVYLCASSLDSATYEQYFGPGTRLTVT.

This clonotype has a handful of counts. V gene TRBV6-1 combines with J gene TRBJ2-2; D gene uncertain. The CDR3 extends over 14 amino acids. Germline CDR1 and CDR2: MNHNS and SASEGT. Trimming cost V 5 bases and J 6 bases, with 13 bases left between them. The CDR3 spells CASSLTQLAGELFF. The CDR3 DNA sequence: TGTGCCAGCAGTCTTACCCAGCTGGCCGGGGAGCTGTTTTTT.

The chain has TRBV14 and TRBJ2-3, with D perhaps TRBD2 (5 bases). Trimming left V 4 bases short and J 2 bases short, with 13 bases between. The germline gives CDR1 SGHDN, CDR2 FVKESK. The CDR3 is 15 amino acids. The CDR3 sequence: CASSRPPGFTDTQYF. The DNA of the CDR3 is TGTGCCAGCAGCCGCCCTCCGGGATTCACAGATACGCAGTATTTT.

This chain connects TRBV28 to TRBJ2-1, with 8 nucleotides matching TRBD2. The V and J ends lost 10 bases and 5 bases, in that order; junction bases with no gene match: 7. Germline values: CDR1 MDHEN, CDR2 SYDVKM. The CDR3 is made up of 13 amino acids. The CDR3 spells CATRGSGDNEQFF. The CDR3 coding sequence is TGTGCCACCAGGGGTAGCGGGGACAATGAGCAGTTCTTC.

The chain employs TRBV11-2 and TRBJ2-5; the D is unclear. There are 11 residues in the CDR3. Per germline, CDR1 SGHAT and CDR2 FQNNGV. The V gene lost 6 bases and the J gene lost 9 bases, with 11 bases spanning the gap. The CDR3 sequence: CASRQGIPQYF. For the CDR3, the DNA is TGTGCCAGCAGACAAGGGATTCCCCAGTACTTC.